This T cell receptor beta chain stems from a study of post-analysis software for immune sequencing data. Unique molecular identifiers featured in each of the TCR beta cDNA libraries. TCRdb recomputed calls from the PCR reads with MiXCR, one row per CDR3 protein. The table includes 750,000 to 900,000 distinct CDR3 sequences, roughly 46% detected once. Points on this clonotype: Its antigen is as yet unknown.

Per germline, CDR1 DFQATT and CDR2 SNEGSKA (reference sequence). This CDR3 has 12 residues. With 2 bases removed from V and 2 bases from J, the gap between germline ends came to 6 bases. Findings and limits, study-wide: A few TRBV segments appeared more often in patients than in controls, and TRBV5-6, TRBV5-1 and TRBV20-1 were among these. Versus controls, multiple sclerosis patients showed significantly lower diversity (normalized Chao1).

The receptor was isolated from a girl aged 10-17 years with multiple sclerosis. This chain joins TRBV20-1 and TRBJ2-5; D is unclear. The material sequenced was blood. CDR3 residues: CSARLKQETQYF. The CDR3 DNA sequence: TGCAGTGCTAGATTGAAACAAGAGACCCAGTACTTC.